The clone carrying this T cell receptor (beta chain) was observed a few times. Antigen: not known. Sorted populations all had greater than 95% purity. Since all of the isolated RNA was reverse transcribed, expressed TCRB transcripts were what got sequenced. Clones were sequenced by immunoSEQ multiplex PCR, and TCRdb holds only the in-frame ones, with some missing. The table lists 600,000 to 750,000 clones, about an eighth of them singletons. These data come from a study of beta chain features in type 1 diabetes. Study-wide results and limits: An over-representation of cells with high TCR expression could result from cDNA sequencing. When Type 1 diabetes patients were examined, their TCRB CDR3s proved moderately but significantly shorter in all four CD4+ subsets. Whether HLA type influences TCRB rearrangement remained unresolved here.

The TCR sequence derives from a man in his thirties or forties with type 1 diabetes. Specimen: naive CD4+ T cells from blood.

CDR3 protein: CASSLAGTGNEKLFF. DNA of the CDR3: TGTGCCAGCAGCTTAGCAGGGACAGGGAATGAAAAACTGTTTTTT. The V call is TRBV5-4, the J call TRBJ1-4, with 9 bases matching TRBD1. Germline values: CDR1 SGHNT, CDR2 YYREEE (reference sequence). This CDR3 region has 15 residues. V dropped 2 bases and J dropped 5; count of bases not matched to a gene: 4.